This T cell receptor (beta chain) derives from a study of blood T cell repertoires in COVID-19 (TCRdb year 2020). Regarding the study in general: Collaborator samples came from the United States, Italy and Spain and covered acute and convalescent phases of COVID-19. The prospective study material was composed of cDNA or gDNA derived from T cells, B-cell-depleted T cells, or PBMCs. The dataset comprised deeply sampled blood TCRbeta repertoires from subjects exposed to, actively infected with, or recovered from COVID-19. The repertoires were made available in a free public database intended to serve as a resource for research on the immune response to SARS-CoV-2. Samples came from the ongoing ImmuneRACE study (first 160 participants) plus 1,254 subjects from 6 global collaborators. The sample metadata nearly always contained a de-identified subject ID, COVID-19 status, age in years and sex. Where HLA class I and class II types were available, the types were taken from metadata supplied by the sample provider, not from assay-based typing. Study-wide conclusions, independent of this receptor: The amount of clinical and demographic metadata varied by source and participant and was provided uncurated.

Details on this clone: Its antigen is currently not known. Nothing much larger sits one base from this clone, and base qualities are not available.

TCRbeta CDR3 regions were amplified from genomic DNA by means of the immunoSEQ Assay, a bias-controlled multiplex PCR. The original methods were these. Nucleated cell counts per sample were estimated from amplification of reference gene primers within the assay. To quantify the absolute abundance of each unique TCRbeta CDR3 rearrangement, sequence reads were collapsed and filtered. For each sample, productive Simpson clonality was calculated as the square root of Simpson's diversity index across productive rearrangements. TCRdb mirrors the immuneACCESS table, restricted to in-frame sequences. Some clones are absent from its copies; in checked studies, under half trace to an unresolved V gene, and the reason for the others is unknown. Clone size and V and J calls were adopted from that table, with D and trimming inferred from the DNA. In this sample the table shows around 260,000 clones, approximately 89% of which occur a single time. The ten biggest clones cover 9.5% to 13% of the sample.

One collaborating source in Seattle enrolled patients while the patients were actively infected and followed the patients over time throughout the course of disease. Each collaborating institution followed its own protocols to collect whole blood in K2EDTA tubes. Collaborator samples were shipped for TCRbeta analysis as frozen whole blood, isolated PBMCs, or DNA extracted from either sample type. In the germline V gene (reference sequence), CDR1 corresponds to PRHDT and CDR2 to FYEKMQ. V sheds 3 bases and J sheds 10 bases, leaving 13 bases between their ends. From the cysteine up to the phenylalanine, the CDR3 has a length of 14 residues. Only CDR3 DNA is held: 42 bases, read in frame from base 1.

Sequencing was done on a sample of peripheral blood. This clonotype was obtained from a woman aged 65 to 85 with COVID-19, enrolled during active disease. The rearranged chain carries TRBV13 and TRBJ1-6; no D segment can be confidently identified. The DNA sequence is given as TGTGCCAGCAGCTTTTGGGGAAGGGAGTCACCCCTCCACTTT. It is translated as CASSFWGRESPLHF.